A selection of T cell receptor beta chains follows, all from one sample in a study of somatic mutations in cytotoxic T cells in rheumatoid arthritis. This table comes from immunoSEQ multiplex PCR, and its TCRdb copy is limited to in-frame clones, with some not included. Here the sample spans 15,000 to 20,000 clones, around 80% being singletons. The sequenced sample consisted of CD8+ T cells sorted from blood. These receptors were collected from an adult with rheumatoid arthritis. CDR3s include the opening cysteine and the closing phenylalanine or tryptophan. The order of the fields is J gene, D gene, V gene, clone size, CDR3 protein, CDR3 DNA. The D gene is left open where the match is weak. Clone size appears in some rows only: once, few, many, or a class for an expanded clone.

TRBJ2-1 | . | TRBV7-2 | . | CASSLAPGQPHNEQFF | TGTGCCAGCAGCTTAGCGCCGGGGCAGCCCCACAATGAGCAGTTCTTC
TRBJ2-7 | TRBD1 | TRBV7-9 | . | CASSLTRGLVTYEQYF | TGTGCCAGCAGCTTAACCAGGGGGCTCGTAACCTACGAGCAGTACTTC
TRBJ2-3 | TRBD2 | TRBV28 | . | CASSQGLADSVTDTQYF | TGTGCCAGCTCGCAGGGACTAGCAGATTCGGTCACAGATACGCAGTATTTT
TRBJ2-1 | TRBD2 | TRBV11-3 | . | CASSPGLAAYNEQFF | TGTGCCAGCAGCCCAGGACTAGCGGCATACAATGAGCAGTTCTTC
TRBJ2-7 | . | TRBV27 | . | CASSPALPLLPYEQYF | TGTGCCAGCAGTCCAGCCCTACCTCTTCTGCCCTACGAGCAGTACTTC
TRBJ1-5 | . | TRBV19 | . | CASSLSGGSSQPQHF | TGTGCCAGTAGTCTGTCGGGGGGCTCCTCTCAGCCCCAGCATTTT
TRBJ1-2 | . | TRBV6-1 | . | CASSERGTPPGYGYTF | TGTGCCAGCAGTGAACGGGGGACTCCTCCCGGGTATGGCTACACCTTC
TRBJ1-2 | . | TRBV2 | once | CASAVRDGGGYGYTF | TGTGCCAGCGCCGTCAGGGATGGGGGAGGCTATGGCTACACCTTC
TRBJ1-2 | . | TRBV2 | few | CASSDNRAYGYTF | TGTGCCAGCAGTGACAACAGGGCCTATGGCTACACCTTC
TRBJ2-7 | TRBD2 | TRBV7-8 | . | CASSFHLAGYEQYF | TGTGCCAGCAGCTTCCACCTAGCGGGGTACGAGCAGTACTTC
TRBJ2-3 | . | TRBV4-1 | . | CASSQAGQTDTQYF | TGCGCCAGCAGCCAAGCAGGGCAGACAGATACGCAGTATTTT
TRBJ2-1 | . | TRBV10-1 | . | CASSESFGTLYNEQFF | TGCGCCAGCAGTGAGTCGTTCGGGACACTATACAATGAGCAGTTCTTC
TRBJ2-5 | . | TRBV7-9 | . | CASSWDLERETQYF | TGTGCCAGCAGCTGGGACCTAGAGAGAGAGACCCAGTACTTC
TRBJ1-2 | TRBD1 | TRBV14 | . | CASSQDAGGEYGYTF | TGTGCCAGCAGCCAAGATGCAGGGGGGGAGTATGGCTACACCTTC
TRBJ2-7 | . | TRBV11-2 | . | CASSLDSQASYEQYF | TGTGCCAGCAGCTTAGACAGCCAAGCCTCCTACGAGCAGTACTTC
TRBJ1-1 | TRBD1 | TRBV7-8 | . | CASSLGKGQGGIEAFF | TGTGCCAGCAGCTTAGGGAAGGGACAGGGGGGGATTGAAGCTTTCTTT
TRBJ2-4 | . | TRBV5-1 | . | CASSLVMAGVAKNIQYF | TGCGCCAGCAGCTTGGTGATGGCCGGGGTGGCCAAAAACATTCAGTACTTC
TRBJ2-1 | . | TRBV10-3 | . | CAISEEGPGDEQFF | TGTGCCATCAGTGAAGAGGGGCCGGGGGATGAGCAGTTCTTC
TRBJ1-2 | . | TRBV29-1 | . | CSVEDPGKNYGYTF | TGCAGCGTTGAAGATCCTGGCAAGAACTATGGCTACACCTTC
TRBJ1-2 | . | TRBV12-5 | few | CASGLVIANYGYTF | TGTGCTAGTGGTTTGGTAATCGCCAACTATGGCTACACCTTC
TRBJ1-3 | . | TRBV2 | . | CASRLDFSSGNTIYF | TGTGCCAGCAGGTTGGACTTCAGCTCTGGAAACACCATATATTTT
TRBJ2-7 | . | TRBV2 | . | CATMGAPSKHDWVYEQYF | TGTGCCACCATGGGTGCGCCGTCAAAACACGATTGGGTTTACGAGCAGTACTTC
TRBJ1-5 | . | TRBV9 | . | CASSVGVSNQPQHF | TGTGCCAGCAGCGTAGGGGTCAGCAATCAGCCCCAGCATTTT
TRBJ2-7 | TRBD1 | TRBV7-6 | few | CASSPKPTGGYYEQYF | TGTGCCAGCAGCCCCAAGCCTACAGGGGGCTACTACGAGCAGTACTTC
TRBJ1-5 | . | TRBV18 | . | CASSSGDVGSANQPQHF | TGTGCCAGCTCTTCCGGTGACGTGGGCAGCGCCAATCAGCCCCAGCATTTT
TRBJ2-2 | . | TRBV14 | . | CASSQVRGLTGELFF | TGTGCCAGCAGCCAAGTCAGGGGTCTCACCGGGGAGCTGTTTTTT
TRBJ1-2 | . | TRBV4-2 | . | CASSQVQLTNDPYGYTF | TGTGCCAGCAGCCAAGTTCAGCTAACAAACGATCCCTATGGCTACACCTTC
TRBJ2-7 | . | TRBV6-5 | . | CASSHGTIEQYF | TGTGCCAGCAGCCACGGGACAATCGAGCAGTACTTC
TRBJ2-7 | TRBD2 | TRBV7-2 | . | CASSLAGTSGPLSYEQYF | TGTGCCAGCAGCTTAGCCGGGACTAGCGGCCCCCTCTCCTACGAGCAGTACTTC
TRBJ2-2 | TRBD1 | TRBV7-6 | . | CASSLEGTGLTGELFF | TGTGCCAGCAGCTTAGAAGGGACAGGGCTCACCGGGGAGCTGTTTTTT
TRBJ2-7 | TRBD1 | TRBV6-5 | . | CASSYLGQGSYEQYF | TGTGCCAGCAGTTACCTGGGACAGGGTAGCTACGAGCAGTACTTC
TRBJ2-1 | TRBD2 | TRBV7-9 | few | CASSPKGYTSGHNEQFF | TGTGCCAGCAGCCCTAAAGGCTACACTAGCGGACACAATGAGCAGTTCTTC
TRBJ2-7 | . | TRBV7-7 | . | CASSLAEGSYEQYF | TGTGCCAGCAGCTTAGCGGAGGGTTCCTACGAGCAGTACTTC
TRBJ1-1 | . | TRBV27 | . | CASSLSGQNTEAFF | TGTGCCAGCAGTTTATCTGGACAGAACACTGAAGCTTTCTTT
TRBJ2-7 | TRBD2 | TRBV4-1 | few | CASSQTSGGSYEQYF | TGCGCCAGCAGCCAAACTAGCGGGGGTTCCTACGAGCAGTACTTC
TRBJ2-5 | . | TRBV13 | . | CASSLRGGEAETQYF | TGTGCCAGCAGCTTAAGGGGGGGCGAGGCGGAGACCCAGTACTTC
TRBJ2-2 | TRBD2 | TRBV7-3 | . | CASSIGTSETGELFF | TGTGCCAGCAGCATAGGGACTAGCGAAACCGGGGAGCTGTTTTTT
TRBJ2-7 | TRBD2 | TRBV30 | . | CAWGVGGREANEQYF | TGTGCCTGGGGCGTTGGCGGGAGGGAGGCTAACGAGCAGTACTTC
TRBJ1-6 | . | TRBV7-6 | . | CASSLEGALNSPLHF | TGTGCCAGCAGCTTAGAAGGGGCTTTGAATTCACCCCTCCACTTT
TRBJ1-6 | . | TRBV27 | . | CASSTAPWSPLHF | TGTGCCAGCAGTACAGCCCCTTGGTCACCCCTCCACTTT
TRBJ1-4 | TRBD1 | TRBV7-9 | . | CASSRDSPATNEKLFF | TGTGCCAGCAGCCGGGACAGTCCTGCAACTAATGAAAAACTGTTTTTT
TRBJ2-1 | . | TRBV5-6 | few | CASSLAREQFF | TGTGCCAGCAGCTTGGCCAGGGAGCAGTTCTTC
TRBJ2-1 | TRBD2 | TRBV5-1 | . | CASSRLAGALSSYNEQFF | TGCGCCAGCAGCCGGCTAGCGGGAGCTTTGAGCTCCTACAATGAGCAGTTCTTC
TRBJ2-7 | . | TRBV6-5 | . | CASSLSGSYEQYF | TGTGCCAGCAGTCTCTCCGGCTCCTACGAGCAGTACTTC
TRBJ2-7 | . | TRBV30 | . | CAWSVGTNYEQHF | TGTGCCTGGAGTGTCGGCACCAACTACGAGCAGCACTTC
TRBJ2-7 | . | TRBV13 | . | CASSGGDTRHYEQYF | TGTGCCAGCAGCGGGGGGGACACGCGACACTACGAGCAGTACTTC
TRBJ2-2 | . | TRBV19 | . | CASSQRSGTGELFF | TGTGCCAGTAGTCAGAGATCGGGCACCGGGGAGCTGTTTTTT
TRBJ1-4 | TRBD1 | TRBV11-2 | . | CASSSAGTGVRKLFF | TGTGCCAGCAGCTCTGCCGGGACAGGGGTACGGAAACTGTTTTTT
TRBJ2-5 | . | TRBV5-4 | . | CASSFSETQYF | TGTGCCAGCAGCTTTTCAGAGACCCAGTACTTC
TRBJ1-1 | . | TRBV9 | few | CASSVVGPTEAFF | TGTGCCAGCAGCGTAGTGGGGCCCACTGAAGCTTTCTTT
TRBJ1-3 | TRBD1 | TRBV7-9 | . | CASSSPGGGNTIYF | TGTGCCAGCAGCTCCCCAGGGGGCGGAAACACCATATATTTT